The rows below give T cell receptor beta chains drawn from one sample of a study of spatial heterogeneity in lung cancer. MiXCR, applied by TCRdb to the 5' RACE reads, yields one record per CDR3 protein. The sample includes 20,000 to 30,000 distinct CDR3 sequences, under 10% of them seen just once. Material: lung tumor tissue, obtained at surgery. These receptors originate from a male donor with early-stage non-small cell lung cancer. The CDR3 runs from the conserved cysteine through the conserved F or W. A D gene is named only where the DNA matches it firmly. Clone size is shown for a subset of rows, as once, few, many or a class of expanded clone.

abundance,v_gene,j_gene,len,d_gene,CDR3nt,CDR3aa
many,TRBV28,TRBJ2-7,14,NA,TGTGCCAGCACCCGGGGAGGGGGGGTCTACGAGCAGTACTTC,CASTRGGGVYEQYF
few,TRBV29-1,TRBJ2-2,13,NA,TGCAGCGTTCGGACGGCGGGGACCGGGGAGCTGTTTTTT,CSVRTAGTGELFF
many,TRBV7-9,TRBJ2-3,15,TRBD2,TGTGCCAGCAGCTCGAATAGCGGGAGAGGGGATACGCAGTATTTT,CASSSNSGRGDTQYF
NA,TRBV28,TRBJ2-6,17,TRBD1,TGTGCCAGCAGTTTGGAAGGGGGCATACCTGGGGCCAACGTCCTGACTTTC,CASSLEGGIPGANVLTF
medium-sized,TRBV28,TRBJ1-4,17,TRBD1,TGTGCCAGCAGTTTAGAACAGGGGTACGTCTCTAATGAAAAACTGTTTTTT,CASSLEQGYVSNEKLFF
few,TRBV18,TRBJ2-7,13,NA,TGTGCCAGCTCACAGGGCTCCGCCGGAGAGCAGTACTTC,CASSQGSAGEQYF
few,TRBV5-4,TRBJ2-3,14,NA,TGTGCCAGCAGCTTGCAGGGAAGCACAGATACGCAGTATTTT,CASSLQGSTDTQYF
many,TRBV29-1,TRBJ2-3,15,NA,TGCAGCGTCGATCTAGGCGTCGGGATAATAGATACGCAGTATTTT,CSVDLGVGIIDTQYF
many,TRBV6-2/TRBV6-3,TRBJ2-7,15,NA,TGTGCCAGCAGTCGCGGGGACAACCTCAGCTACGAGCAGTACTTC,CASSRGDNLSYEQYF
NA,TRBV30,TRBJ2-5,13,NA,TGTGCCTGGAGGAGGGGGACCCAAGGGACCCAGTACTTC,CAWRRGTQGTQYF
few,TRBV9,TRBJ2-1,15,NA,TGTGCCAGCAGCGTAGACTGGGGTCCCTACAATGAGCAGTTCTTC,CASSVDWGPYNEQFF
NA,TRBV19,TRBJ2-5,13,TRBD1,TGTGCCACCTCCCCGGGACAGCAAGAGACCCAGTACTTC,CATSPGQQETQYF
many,TRBV28,TRBJ1-2,17,TRBD1,TGTGCCAACCCCCCTCAGCCGGACAGGTGCGGGGGCTATGGCTACACCTTC,CANPPQPDRCGGYGYTF
many,TRBV18,TRBJ2-2,15,TRBD1,TGTGCCAGCTCACCCCGACAGGGGTACACCGGGGAGCTGTTTTTT,CASSPRQGYTGELFF
many,TRBV28,TRBJ2-2,14,NA,TGTGCCAGCAGTCTAAGGGGGTTTATCGGGGAGCTGTTTTTT,CASSLRGFIGELFF
many,TRBV9,TRBJ2-1,15,NA,TGTGCCAGCTCTTTGGCTCCGAGCTCCTACAATGAGCAGTTCTTC,CASSLAPSSYNEQFF
many,TRBV5-1,TRBJ2-7,15,TRBD2,TGCGCCAGTCAACCCGGGGGGGCCGACTCCTACGAGCAGTACTTC,CASQPGGADSYEQYF
many,TRBV4-3,TRBJ2-3,14,NA,TGCGCCAGCAGCCAAGAGTTCTCCACAGATACGCAGTATTTT,CASSQEFSTDTQYF
many,TRBV6-6,TRBJ2-1,13,TRBD1,TGTGCCAGCAGTTTGGACAGGGGGTTTGAGCAGTTCTTC,CASSLDRGFEQFF
many,TRBV19,TRBJ2-1,16,NA,TGTGCCAGTAGTATAGGAAGGCTAGCGCCTTACAATGAGCAGTTCTTC,CASSIGRLAPYNEQFF
many,TRBV12-3/TRBV12-4,TRBJ2-5,13,NA,TGTGCCAGCAGTTTTATGAGGGGCGAGACCCAGTACTTC,CASSFMRGETQYF
few,TRBV2,TRBJ1-5,16,NA,TGTGCCAGCAGTGGCCCGGGGAGGAGGAGCAATCAGCCCCAGCATTTT,CASSGPGRRSNQPQHF
many,TRBV27,TRBJ2-7,14,TRBD2,TGTGCCAGCCCGGGACTAGCGGGAGTCTACGAGCAGTACTTC,CASPGLAGVYEQYF
many,TRBV2,TRBJ2-5,13,TRBD1,TGTGCCGGAGACAGGGCACGAGGAGAGACCCAGTACTTC,CAGDRARGETQYF
many,TRBV10-3,TRBJ1-5,14,NA,TGTGCCATCAGTAAGAGGGATAGCAATCAGCCCCAGCATTTT,CAISKRDSNQPQHF
many,TRBV30,TRBJ1-5,14,NA,TGTGCCTGGAGTGGTATGGCAGGGCATCAGCCCCAGCATTTT,CAWSGMAGHQPQHF
few,TRBV12-3/TRBV12-4,TRBJ1-1,11,NA,TGTGCCAGCATGACAGCTTATGAAGCTTTCTTT,CASMTAYEAFF
many,TRBV11-2,TRBJ2-1,16,TRBD2,TGTGCCAGCAGCTTGGGGCTAGCGGGGGGGTACAATGAGCAGTTCTTC,CASSLGLAGGYNEQFF
NA,TRBV2,TRBJ2-7,15,TRBD1,TGTGCCAGCAGTGATCCCATGACAGGGAGCTACGAGCAGTACTTC,CASSDPMTGSYEQYF
NA,TRBV9,TRBJ2-3,17,TRBD2,TGTGCCAGCAGCGTGAAATTGGCGGGAGCAGGCACAGATACGCAGTATTTT,CASSVKLAGAGTDTQYF
many,TRBV7-2,TRBJ2-1,14,TRBD1,TGTGCCAGCAGCTTCCAGGACAGGGCCAATGAGCAGTTCTTC,CASSFQDRANEQFF
few,TRBV12-5,TRBJ2-3,14,NA,TGTGCTAGTGGTTTCGGCCAGGGGCCCGATACGCAGTATTTT,CASGFGQGPDTQYF
few,TRBV7-9,TRBJ2-2,19,TRBD2,TGTGCCAGCAGCCCAAGACTAGCGGGAAGCTCGGCACTCACCGGGGAGCTGTTTTTT,CASSPRLAGSSALTGELFF
medium-sized,TRBV7-9,TRBJ2-3,12,NA,TGTGCCAGCAACGTAGCGACGAATACGCAGTATTTT,CASNVATNTQYF
many,TRBV27,TRBJ2-5,15,NA,TGTGCCAGCCCTCCACGGAGGATGTGGGAAGAGACCCAGTACTTC,CASPPRRMWEETQYF
many,TRBV6-5,TRBJ2-1,17,TRBD2,TGTGCCAGCAGTTACTTTAAGGGACTAGCGCGGCCCCAAGAGCAGTTCTTC,CASSYFKGLARPQEQFF
once,TRBV5-1,TRBJ2-6,17,TRBD1,TGCGCCAGCAGCCTCCGGACAGGGGGCACTGGGGCCAACGTCCTGACTTTC,CASSLRTGGTGANVLTF
many,TRBV20-1,TRBJ2-5,11,NA,TGCAGTGCCCCAAAATCGGAGACCCAGTACTTC,CSAPKSETQYF
many,TRBV12-3/TRBV12-4,TRBJ2-3,14,TRBD2,TGTGCCAGCAGTCCTCCTACTAGCGCAGATACGCAGTATTTT,CASSPPTSADTQYF
few,TRBV5-1,TRBJ2-1,15,TRBD1,TGCGCCAGCAGCTCTCCCAGACAGGGGTGGAATGAGCAGTTCTTC,CASSSPRQGWNEQFF
few,TRBV4-3,TRBJ2-4,14,TRBD2,TGCGCCAGCAGCCAAGTCAGGGCGGGGGACATTCAGTACTTC,CASSQVRAGDIQYF
few,TRBV6-5,TRBJ2-1,15,TRBD2,TGTGCCAGCAGTATCAGCGGGGGGGCCCCCAATGAGCAGTTCTTC,CASSISGGAPNEQFF
NA,TRBV19,TRBJ1-5,13,NA,TGTGCCAGTAGTATCGGAGAAAATCAGCCCCAGCATTTT,CASSIGENQPQHF
few,TRBV18,TRBJ2-7,13,NA,TGTGCCAGCTCGGAGACTGGCGGCAGAGAGCAGTACTTC,CASSETGGREQYF
medium-sized,TRBV28,TRBJ2-7,12,NA,TGTGCCAGTTCGAGGACAGCATACGAGCAGTACTTC,CASSRTAYEQYF
few,TRBV28,TRBJ2-1,15,NA,TGTGCCAGCACCCTAGGAGCCCCCACTTACAATGAGCAGTTCTTC,CASTLGAPTYNEQFF
many,TRBV28,TRBJ1-1,14,NA,TGTGCCAGCAGTTTATGGGAGATGAACACTGAAGCTTTCTTT,CASSLWEMNTEAFF
few,TRBV7-9,TRBJ2-7,16,NA,TGTGCCAGCAGCTTAGAGTTTAGCCCGGCCCCTTACGAGCAGTACTTC,CASSLEFSPAPYEQYF